This TCR beta chain was observed in a study of control samples from healthy donors and cancer patients. The length of the CDR3 is 17 residues. The germline V gene has CDR1 SGDLS and CDR2 YYNGEE. V was pared by 4 bases and J by 2 bases, with 15 bases of the junction left unmatched. This table comes from immunoSEQ multiplex PCR, and its TCRdb copy is limited to in-frame clones, with some not included. There are around 180,000 clones in the sample; around 92% occur only once, and approximately 2% lies in the top ten. Sequencing was performed on blood. The chain uses TRBV9 and TRBJ2-7, with 7 positions matching TRBD1. The receptor comes from a woman in her forties in good health. The CDR3 loop is CASSTGQNLESPYEQYF. As DNA, the CDR3 is TGTGCCAGCAGCACGGGACAGAACCTAGAGTCCCCCTACGAGCAGTACTTC.